This entry describes one TCR beta chain. Its specific antigen is unknown. One base away there is no much larger clone; base qualities are not given. In the paper's terms, the time point label means: recipient sample about 28 days before transplant, after cytoreduction. Blood from recipients was drawn roughly 28 days before transplant, then again at days 30, 100 and 180 after transplant. Nuclei Lysis Solution was used to extract genomic DNA from fresh or cryopreserved unfractionated peripheral blood mononuclear cells. The sample comes from a study of T cell clonotyping in hematopoietic cell transplantation (dated by TCRdb to the early 2020s). Broadly, across the study: Recipient samples taken before transplant were obtained following cytoreduction. In the study, some 140 blood samples were gathered from 30 to 40 consecutive transplant recipients and their related donors. Recruitment of patients ran from late 2015 to early 2017, and follow-up continued until late 2020 or until death.

The immunoSEQ assay, a bias-controlled multiplex PCR with V- and J-specific primers, was used to amplify TCR beta CDR3 regions from genomic DNA. In a second PCR step, the CDR3 amplicons were tagged with a proprietary barcode plus Illumina adapter sequences. An Illumina MiSeq instrument was used to sequence the CDR3 libraries. The paper's processing steps were these. immunoSEQ Analyzer 3.0 was used for export and quality control, with R Bioconductor and Immunarch used for downstream analyses. Repertoire metrics were calculated using only productive rearrangements within the normalized downsampled data set. In the normalized cohort, a clonotype counted as pathologically expanded if the clonotype was larger than 5 templates. The Inverse Simpson Index was used to measure repertoire diversity. To capture all clonotypes, the CMV-specificity analyses were run on the non-normalized data set. Entries here come from immuneACCESS through TCRdb and include only in-frame sequences with V and J called. Some clones fail to appear in such tables; in the studies checked, an unresolved V gene covers under half of the shortfall, and the cause of the remainder is unknown. The V and J calls and clone size are taken from that table; D and trimming were inferred from the DNA. The sample table holds roughly 46,000 clones, of which around 80% were seen once. Of the sample, around 5.3% is held by the ten largest clones.

General findings and caveats noted by the study authors: Recipient repertoires showed only a small fraction of overlap with donor repertoires, and over 97% appeared de novo at the given depth. Donor and pretransplant recipient Inverse Simpson Index values predicted broader posttransplant TCR repertoire diversity. Recipient TCR diversity fell after transplant, with pathologically expanded clonotypes rising progressively from day 30 to day 180. The sample size was limited and the cells went unsorted, which meant the CD4 and CD8 repertoire contributions could not be told apart.

Sample: peripheral blood mononuclear cells, taken before stem cell transplant. The clonotype originates from a man aged 55-75 years with myelodysplastic syndrome. Some clones in this sample may be carry-over from other donors' samples.

CDR3 protein: CASSARGALTNEKLFF. The DNA sequence is TGTGCCAGCAGCGCGCGAGGGGCGCTAACTAATGAAAAACTGTTTTTT. The chain couples TRBV9 to TRBJ1-4; perhaps TRBD1 is the D gene, with 5 bases matching. Taken from the germline V gene, the CDR1 and CDR2 loops are SGDLS and YYNGEE. V is cut by 3 bases and J by 1 base, and the space between the germline ends is 13 bases. Its CDR3 holds 16 amino acids, cysteine through phenylalanine. Left in the record is the CDR3 DNA by itself, 48 bases read in frame from the first base.